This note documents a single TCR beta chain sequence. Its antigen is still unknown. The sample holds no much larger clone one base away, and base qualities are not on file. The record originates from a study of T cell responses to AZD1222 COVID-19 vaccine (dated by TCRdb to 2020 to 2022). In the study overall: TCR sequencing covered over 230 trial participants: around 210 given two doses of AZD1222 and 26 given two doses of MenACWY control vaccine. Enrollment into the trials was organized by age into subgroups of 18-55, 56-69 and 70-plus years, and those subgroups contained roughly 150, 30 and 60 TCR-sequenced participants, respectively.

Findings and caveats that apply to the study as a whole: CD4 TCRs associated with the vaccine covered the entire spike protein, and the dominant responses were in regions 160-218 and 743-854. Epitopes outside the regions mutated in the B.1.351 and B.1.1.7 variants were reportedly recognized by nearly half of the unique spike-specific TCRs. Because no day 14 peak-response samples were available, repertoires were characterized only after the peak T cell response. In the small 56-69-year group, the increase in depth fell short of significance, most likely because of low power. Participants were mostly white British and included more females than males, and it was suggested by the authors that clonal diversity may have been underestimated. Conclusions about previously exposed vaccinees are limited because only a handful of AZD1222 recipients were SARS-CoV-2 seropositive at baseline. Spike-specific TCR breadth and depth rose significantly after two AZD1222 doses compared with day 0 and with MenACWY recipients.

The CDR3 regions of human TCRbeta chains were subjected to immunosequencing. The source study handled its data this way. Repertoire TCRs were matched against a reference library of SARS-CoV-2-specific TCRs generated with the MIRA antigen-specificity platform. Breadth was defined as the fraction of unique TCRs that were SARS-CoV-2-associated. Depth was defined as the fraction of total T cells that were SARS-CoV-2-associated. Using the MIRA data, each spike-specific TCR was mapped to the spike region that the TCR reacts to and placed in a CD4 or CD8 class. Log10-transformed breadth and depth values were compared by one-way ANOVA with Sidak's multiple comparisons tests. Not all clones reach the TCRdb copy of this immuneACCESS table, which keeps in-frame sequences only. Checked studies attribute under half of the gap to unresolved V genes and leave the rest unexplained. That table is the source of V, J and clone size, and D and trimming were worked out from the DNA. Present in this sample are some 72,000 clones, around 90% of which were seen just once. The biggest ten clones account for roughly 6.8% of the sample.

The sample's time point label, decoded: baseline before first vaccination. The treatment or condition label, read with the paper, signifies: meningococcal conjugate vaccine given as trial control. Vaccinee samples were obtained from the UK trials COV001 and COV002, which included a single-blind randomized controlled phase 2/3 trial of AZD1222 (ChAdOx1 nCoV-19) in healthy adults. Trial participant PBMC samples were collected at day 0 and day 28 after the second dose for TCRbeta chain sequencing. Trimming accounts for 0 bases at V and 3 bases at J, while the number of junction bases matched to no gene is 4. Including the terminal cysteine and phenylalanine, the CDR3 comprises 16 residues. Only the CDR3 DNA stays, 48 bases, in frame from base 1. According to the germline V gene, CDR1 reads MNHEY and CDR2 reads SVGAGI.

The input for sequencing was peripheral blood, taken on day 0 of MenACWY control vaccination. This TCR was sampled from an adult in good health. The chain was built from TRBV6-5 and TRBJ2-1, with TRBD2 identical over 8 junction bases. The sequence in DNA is TGTGCCAGCAGTTACTCGACGGGACTAGACTACAATGAGCAGTTCTTC. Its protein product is CASSYSTGLDYNEQFF.